Below, 8 T cell receptor beta chains from the same sample are listed, as sequenced in a study of Graves' ophthalmopathy and Graves' hyperthyroidism. Amplifying from RNA transcripts, the study obtained TCR beta CDR3 regions. The first round was an RT-PCR with HTBI primers, and the second round was a multiplex PCR. TCRdb independently ran MiXCR on the multiplex PCR reads; one entry per CDR3 protein. The table shows around 1,000,000 distinct CDR3 sequences, with approximately 35% occurring only once. Sequenced material: peripheral blood or thyroid tissue (not recorded which). The receptor source for this set is an adult man with Graves' hyperthyroidism.

The chain is built from TRBV7-2 and TRBJ2-7; no firm D call. Trimming took off 5 bases at V and 2 bases at J, with 10 bases between the two ends. This CDR3 contains 13 residues. Germline V gives CDR1 SGHTA, CDR2 FQGNSA. The CDR3 sequence is CASSQLSTYEQYF. The DNA of the CDR3 is TGTGCCAGCAGCCAACTTAGTACCTACGAGCAGTACTTC.

The chain couples TRBV10-3 to TRBJ1-2; 7 bases agree with TRBD1. The CDR3 sequence is 11 residues long. Per germline, CDR1 ENHRY and CDR2 SYGVKD. The V and J ends lost 8 bases and 8 bases, in that order; junction bases with no gene match: 5. The DNA of the CDR3 is TGTGCCATCGGACAGGCCCGCGGCTACACCTTC. Protein product: CAIGQARGYTF.

This clonotype was recorded at least ten times. CDR3 coding DNA: TGTGCCAGCAGCGTAGGCGGAGTCTCGGGACAGAGCAACACCGGGGAGCTGTTTTTT. It yields the protein CASSVGGVSGQSNTGELFF. This sequence joins TRBV9 and TRBJ2-2; 7 nucleotides match TRBD1. The CDR3 totals 19 residues. J was trimmed by 2 bases and V by 0 bases; bases with no gene match: 13. Germline V gene data show CDR1 as SGDLS and CDR2 as YYNGEE.

CDR3 bases: TGTGCCAGCAGCCTCAGGGGACTAGCGGGAGGGTCTGAGCAGTACTTC. As protein: CASSLRGLAGGSEQYF. The rearrangement links TRBV7-9 to TRBJ2-7, with 16 nucleotides matching TRBD2. The CDR3 totals 16 residues. V lost 5 bases to trimming and J lost 7 bases; unmatched junction nucleotides: 8. Germline values: CDR1 SEHNR, CDR2 FQNEAQ (reference sequence).

The sample holds many counts of this clonotype. The rearrangement uses TRBV10-3 and TRBJ1-1; 10 bases line up with TRBD1. The germline gives CDR1 ENHRY, CDR2 SYGVKD. The CDR3 contains 14 residues. V shed 6 bases, J shed 5 bases, and the junction held 6 bases outside the gene matches. CDR3 protein: CAIRTDRGDTEAFF. DNA of the CDR3: TGTGCCATCAGGACGGACAGGGGGGATACTGAAGCTTTCTTT.

In this sample, this clonotype turned up a few times. V and J are TRBV19 and TRBJ2-6, with D maybe TRBD1 (6 bases). The germline CDR1 and CDR2 sequences are LNHDA and SQIVND (reference sequence). The CDR3 has 21 amino acids. V shed 9 bases and J shed 1 base, with 31 bases lying between them. The CDR3 DNA is TGTGCCAGCCAACTAGTAGGAAGAGACAGGCGGACGGGGTCTGGGGCCAACGTCCTGACTTTC. Its translation is CASQLVGRDRRTGSGANVLTF.

J is TRBJ1-2 and V is TRBV10-3; TRBD1 is a possible D gene (5 bases). CDR1 is ENHRY and CDR2 is SYGVKD in the germline V gene. The CDR3 consists of 16 residues. The V and J ends lost 6 bases and 6 bases respectively, with 23 bases between them. The CDR3 spells CAIRPGPGRYTDGYTF. The CDR3 nucleotides read TGTGCCATCAGACCGGGACCGGGACGGTATACCGATGGCTACACCTTC.

This clonotype was found a few times. The chain has TRBV7-3 and TRBJ2-2, with 12 bases identical to TRBD2. The CDR3 is 19 residues long. CDR1 SGHTA and CDR2 FQGTGA come from the germline V gene. J lost 4 bases, V lost 0 bases, and 9 bases had no gene match. Written as DNA, the CDR3 is TGTGCCAGCAGCTTAACGTCACTAGCGGGAGGTATAGGCACCGGGGAGCTGTTTTTT. Its protein is CASSLTSLAGGIGTGELFF.